This TCR beta chain was recovered during a study of blood T cells in healthy people across ages. Concerning this clonotype itself: A much larger clone lies one base from this, so it may be a read error.

It was with a sample-barcoded 5' primer and a J-beta primer mix that a second PCR of about 6 to 12 cycles was run. Each CDR3 protein is one row after TCRdb ran MiXCR on the 5' RACE reads. The repertoire holds roughly 730,000 distinct CDR3 sequences, roughly three fifths seen once, with under 30% in the top ten. The CDR3 has 14 residues. This TCR was sampled from a man aged 40-49 years in good health. Sequences were obtained from blood. The chain couples TRBV12-3 or TRBV12-4 to TRBJ2-7; a possible D gene is TRBD1 (6 bases). The J call may be in error: the DNA end matches TRBJ2-5 better. Here the CDR3 reads CASSVAHRDETQYF. CDR3 in DNA: TGTGCCAGCAGTGTAGCGCACAGGGATGAGACCCAGTACTTC.